This T cell receptor beta chain was observed in a study of lymphopenia after photon versus proton radiotherapy. Findings and limits, study-wide: After lymphocyte nadir, photon-treated repertoires showed oligoclonal expansion, especially CD8+ Temra. A bigger post-nadir fall in TCR diversity correlated inversely with survival time in deceased patients. Proton therapy kept repertoires fairly stable, unlike photons, which gained effector/memory cells.

Profiling relied on immunoSEQ multiplex PCR, and the TCRdb table lists in-frame clones only, not all of them. The sample includes 150,000 or so clones, approximately 86% of them seen just once. Comments on this clone: The antigen remains unidentified.

Trimming took off 5 bases at V and 6 bases at J, with 7 bases between the two ends. This CDR3 region has 11 residues. The germline CDR1 and CDR2 sequences are GTSNPN and SVGIG (reference sequence). The TCR comes from a man between 45 and 60 years old with gastric cancer. The chain has TRBV30 and TRBJ2-2, with D possibly matching TRBD1 (5 bases). The source was peripheral blood, collected from a patient treated with photon-based radiotherapy. The CDR3 bases are TGTGCCTGGGGACAAGCCGGGGAGCTGTTTTTT. Protein sequence: CAWGQAGELFF.